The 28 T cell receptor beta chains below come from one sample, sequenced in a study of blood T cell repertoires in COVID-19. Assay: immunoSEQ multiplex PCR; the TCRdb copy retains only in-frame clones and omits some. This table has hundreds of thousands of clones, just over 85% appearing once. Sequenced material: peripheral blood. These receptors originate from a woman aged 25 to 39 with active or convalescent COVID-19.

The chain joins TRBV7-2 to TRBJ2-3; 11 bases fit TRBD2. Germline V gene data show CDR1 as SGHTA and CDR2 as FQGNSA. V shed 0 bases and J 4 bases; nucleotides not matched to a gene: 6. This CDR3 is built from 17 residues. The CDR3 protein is CASSLAPSGGTADTQYF. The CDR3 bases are TGTGCCAGCAGCTTAGCGCCTAGCGGGGGGACGGCAGATACGCAGTATTTT.

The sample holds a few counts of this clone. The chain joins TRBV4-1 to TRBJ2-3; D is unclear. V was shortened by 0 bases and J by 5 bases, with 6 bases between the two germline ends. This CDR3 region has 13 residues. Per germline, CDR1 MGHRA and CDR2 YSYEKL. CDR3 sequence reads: CASSQDFKDTQYF. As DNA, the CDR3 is TGCGCCAGCAGCCAAGACTTTAAAGATACGCAGTATTTT.

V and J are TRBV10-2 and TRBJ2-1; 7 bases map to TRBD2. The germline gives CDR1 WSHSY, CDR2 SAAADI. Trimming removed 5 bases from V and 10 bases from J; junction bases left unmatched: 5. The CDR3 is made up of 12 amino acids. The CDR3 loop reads CASSSGIIEQFF. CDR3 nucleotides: TGCGCCAGCAGTAGCGGGATCATCGAGCAGTTCTTC.

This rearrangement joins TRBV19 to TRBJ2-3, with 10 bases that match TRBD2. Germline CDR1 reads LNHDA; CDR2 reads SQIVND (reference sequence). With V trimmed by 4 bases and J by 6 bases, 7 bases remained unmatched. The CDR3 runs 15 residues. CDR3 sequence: CASSKLSGGTDTQYF. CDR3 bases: TGTGCCAGTAGTAAACTTAGCGGGGGGACGGATACGCAGTATTTT.

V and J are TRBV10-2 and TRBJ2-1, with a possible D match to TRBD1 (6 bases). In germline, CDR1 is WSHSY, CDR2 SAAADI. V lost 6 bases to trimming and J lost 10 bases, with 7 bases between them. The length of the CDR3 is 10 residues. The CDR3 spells CASSRGEQFF. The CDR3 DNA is TGCGCCAGCAGCAGGGGCGAGCAGTTCTTC.

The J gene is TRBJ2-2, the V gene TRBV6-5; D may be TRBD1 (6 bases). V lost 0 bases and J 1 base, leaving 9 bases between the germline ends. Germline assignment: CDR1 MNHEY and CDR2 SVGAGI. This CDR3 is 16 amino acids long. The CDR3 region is CASSYSTGWNTGELFF. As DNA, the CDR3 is TGTGCCAGCAGTTACTCGACAGGCTGGAACACCGGGGAGCTGTTTTTT.

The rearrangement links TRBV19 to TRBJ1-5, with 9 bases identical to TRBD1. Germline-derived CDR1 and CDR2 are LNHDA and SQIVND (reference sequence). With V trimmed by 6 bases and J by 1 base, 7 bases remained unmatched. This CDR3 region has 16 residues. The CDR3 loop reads CASRPTGGLSNQPQHF. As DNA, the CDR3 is TGTGCCAGTAGGCCAACAGGGGGCCTAAGCAATCAGCCCCAGCATTTT.

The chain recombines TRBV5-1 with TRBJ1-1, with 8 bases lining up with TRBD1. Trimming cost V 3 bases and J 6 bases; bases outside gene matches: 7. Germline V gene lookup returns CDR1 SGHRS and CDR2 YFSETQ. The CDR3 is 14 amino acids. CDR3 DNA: TGCGCCAGCAGCTGGACAGGGTTTTCCTCTGAAGCTTTCTTT. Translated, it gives CASSWTGFSSEAFF.

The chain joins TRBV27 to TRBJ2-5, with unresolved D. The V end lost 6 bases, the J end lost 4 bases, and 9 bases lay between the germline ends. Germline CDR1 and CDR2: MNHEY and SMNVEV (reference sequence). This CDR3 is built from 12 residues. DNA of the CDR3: TGTGCCAGCAGCACCGGTGGAGAGACCCAGTACTTC. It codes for CASSTGGETQYF.

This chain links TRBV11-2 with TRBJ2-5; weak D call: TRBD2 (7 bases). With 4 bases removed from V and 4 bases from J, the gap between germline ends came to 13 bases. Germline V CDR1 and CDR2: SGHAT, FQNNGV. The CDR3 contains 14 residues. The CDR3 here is CASSSTGRGETQYF. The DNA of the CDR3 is TGTGCCAGCAGCTCCACAGGGAGGGGAGAGACCCAGTACTTC.

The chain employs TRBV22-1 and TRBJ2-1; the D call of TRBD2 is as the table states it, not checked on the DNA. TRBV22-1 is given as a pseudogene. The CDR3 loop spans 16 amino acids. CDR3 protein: CPGSPSGVFWLNEQFF. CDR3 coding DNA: TGTCCTGGGAGCCCTTCGGGGGTGTTCTGGCTTAATGAGCAGTTCTTC.

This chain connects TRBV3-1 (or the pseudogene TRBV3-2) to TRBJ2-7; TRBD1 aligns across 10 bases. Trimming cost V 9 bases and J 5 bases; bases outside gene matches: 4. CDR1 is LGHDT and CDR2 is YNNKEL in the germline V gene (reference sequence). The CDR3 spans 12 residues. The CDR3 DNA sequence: TGTGCCAGGGGACAGGGGCGACACGAGCAGTACTTC. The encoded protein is CARGQGRHEQYF.

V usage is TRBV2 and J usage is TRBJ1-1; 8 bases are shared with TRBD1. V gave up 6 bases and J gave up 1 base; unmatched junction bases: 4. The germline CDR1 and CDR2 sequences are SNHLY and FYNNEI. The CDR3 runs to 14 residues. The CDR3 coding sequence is TGTGCCAGCAGGGACAGGGCTGGGAACACTGAAGCTTTCTTT. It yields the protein CASRDRAGNTEAFF.

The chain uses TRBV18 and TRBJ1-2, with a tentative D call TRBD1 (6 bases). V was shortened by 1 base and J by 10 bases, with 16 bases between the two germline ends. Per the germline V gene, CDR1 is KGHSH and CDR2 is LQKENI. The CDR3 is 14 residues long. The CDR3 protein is CASSPLPGGHDYTF. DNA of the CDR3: TGTGCCAGCTCACCACTTCCGGGGGGGCACGACTACACCTTC.

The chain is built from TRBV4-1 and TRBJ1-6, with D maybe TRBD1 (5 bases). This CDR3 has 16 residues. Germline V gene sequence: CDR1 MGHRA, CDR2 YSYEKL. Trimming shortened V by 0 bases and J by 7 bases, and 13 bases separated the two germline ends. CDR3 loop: CASSQDPRERNSPLHF. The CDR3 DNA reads TGCGCCAGCAGCCAAGATCCCAGGGAACGGAATTCACCCCTCCACTTT.

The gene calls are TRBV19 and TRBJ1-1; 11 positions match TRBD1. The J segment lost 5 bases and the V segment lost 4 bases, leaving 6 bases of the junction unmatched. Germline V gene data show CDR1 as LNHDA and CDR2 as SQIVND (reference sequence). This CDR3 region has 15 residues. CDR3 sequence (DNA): TGTGCCAGTAGTAGGAACCGGGACAGGGGGACTGAAGCTTTCTTT. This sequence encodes CASSRNRDRGTEAFF.

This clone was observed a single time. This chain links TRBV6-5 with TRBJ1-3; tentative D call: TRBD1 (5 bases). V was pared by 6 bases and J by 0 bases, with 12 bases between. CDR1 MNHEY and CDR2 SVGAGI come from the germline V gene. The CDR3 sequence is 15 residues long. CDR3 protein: CASRALGRSGNTIYF. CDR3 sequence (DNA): TGTGCCAGCAGAGCCCTGGGGCGCTCTGGAAACACCATATATTTT.

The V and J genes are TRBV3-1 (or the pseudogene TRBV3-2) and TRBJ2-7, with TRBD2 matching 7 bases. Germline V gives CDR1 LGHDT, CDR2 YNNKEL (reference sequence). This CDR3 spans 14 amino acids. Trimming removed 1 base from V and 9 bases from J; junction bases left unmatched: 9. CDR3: CASSQGGLTLRQYF. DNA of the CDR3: TGTGCCAGCAGCCAAGGGGGACTAACCTTACGGCAGTACTTC.

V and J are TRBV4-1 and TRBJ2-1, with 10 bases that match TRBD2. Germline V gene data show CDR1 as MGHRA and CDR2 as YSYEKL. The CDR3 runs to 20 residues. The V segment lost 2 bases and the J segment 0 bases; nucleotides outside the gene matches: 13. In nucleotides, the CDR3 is TGCGCCAGCAGCCAAATACCGGGACTAGCGCTCGTAAGCTCCTACAATGAGCAGTTCTTC. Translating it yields CASSQIPGLALVSSYNEQFF.

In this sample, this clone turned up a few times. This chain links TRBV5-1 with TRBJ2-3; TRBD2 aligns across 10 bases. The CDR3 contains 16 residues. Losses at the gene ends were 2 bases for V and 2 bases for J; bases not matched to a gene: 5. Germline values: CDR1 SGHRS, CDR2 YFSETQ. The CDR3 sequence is CASSLGGLADTDTQYF. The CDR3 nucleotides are TGCGCCAGCAGCTTAGGCGGACTAGCGGACACAGATACGCAGTATTTT.

For the CDR3, the DNA is TGCGCCAGCGGCACGGGACTAGGTTACGAGCAGTACTTC. It translates to CASGTGLGYEQYF. The J gene is TRBJ2-7, the V gene TRBV5-1, with 8 nucleotides matching TRBD2. The CDR3 has 13 residues. CDR1 SGHRS and CDR2 YFSETQ come from the germline V gene. J gave up 4 bases and V 7 bases, and 7 bases lay outside the gene matches. Looking up the rest from reference TRBV5-1 and TRBJ2-7 gives the full variable domain: KAGVTQTPRYLIKTRGQQVTLSCSPISGHRSVSWYQQTPGQGLQFLFEYFSETQRNKGNFPGRFSGRQFSNSRSEMNVSTLELGDSALYLCASGTGLGYEQYFGPGTRLTVT.

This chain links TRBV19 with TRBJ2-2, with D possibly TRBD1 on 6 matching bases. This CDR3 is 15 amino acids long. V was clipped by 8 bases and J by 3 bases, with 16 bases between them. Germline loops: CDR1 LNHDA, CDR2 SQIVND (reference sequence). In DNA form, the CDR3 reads TGTGCCAGTCAACAGGGTCGGCCGGACACCGGGGAGCTGTTTTTT. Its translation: CASQQGRPDTGELFF.

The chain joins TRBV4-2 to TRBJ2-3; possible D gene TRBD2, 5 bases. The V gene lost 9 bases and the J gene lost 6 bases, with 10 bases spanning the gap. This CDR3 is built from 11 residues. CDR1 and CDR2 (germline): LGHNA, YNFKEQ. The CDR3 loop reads CARLPGDTQYF. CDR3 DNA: TGTGCCAGGCTCCCGGGGGATACGCAGTATTTT.

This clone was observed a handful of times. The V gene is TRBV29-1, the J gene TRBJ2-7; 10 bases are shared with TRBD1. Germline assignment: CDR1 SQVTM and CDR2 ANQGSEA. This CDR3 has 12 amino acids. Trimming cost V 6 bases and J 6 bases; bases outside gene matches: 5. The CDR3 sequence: CSVVGQGGEQYF. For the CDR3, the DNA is TGCAGCGTGGTAGGACAGGGGGGCGAGCAGTACTTC.

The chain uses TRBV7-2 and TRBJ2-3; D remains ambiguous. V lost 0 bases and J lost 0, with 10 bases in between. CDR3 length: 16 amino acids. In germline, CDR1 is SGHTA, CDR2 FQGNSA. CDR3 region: CASSLALAASTDTQYF. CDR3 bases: TGTGCCAGCAGCTTAGCGCTTGCGGCGAGCACAGATACGCAGTATTTT.

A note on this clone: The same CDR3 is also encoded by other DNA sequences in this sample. This CDR3 is CASSLGQGGTDTQYF. CDR3 bases: TGCGCCAGCAGCTTGGGACAGGGAGGCACAGATACGCAGTATTTT. V and J are TRBV5-1 and TRBJ2-3; 7 nucleotides line up with TRBD1. The CDR3 is 15 amino acids. Trimming at V came to 0 bases and at J to 1 base, leaving 2 bases not matched to a gene. Germline loops: CDR1 SGHRS, CDR2 YFSETQ.

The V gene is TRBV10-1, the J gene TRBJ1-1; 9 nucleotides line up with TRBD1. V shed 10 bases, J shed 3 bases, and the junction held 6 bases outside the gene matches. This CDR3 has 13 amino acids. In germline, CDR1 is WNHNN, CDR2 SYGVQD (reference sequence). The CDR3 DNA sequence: TGCGCCACCCGACAGGGGGTCGACACTGAAGCTTTCTTT. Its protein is CATRQGVDTEAFF.

CDR3 coding DNA: TGCAGCGTTGAACCCCATGAAGCTTTCTTT. It encodes CSVEPHEAFF. The V gene is TRBV29-1, the J gene TRBJ1-1; D ambiguous. The CDR3 sequence is 10 residues long. The germline CDR1 and CDR2 sequences are SQVTM and ANQGSEA. V was clipped by 2 bases and J by 7 bases, with 5 bases between them.